This record looks at one T cell receptor beta chain sequence and its context. This clonotype has at least ten counts. Its antigen target is currently unknown. No base qualities exist here, and no much larger clone lies one base off it. The data stem from a study of T cells in Graves' hyperthyroidism and ophthalmopathy (dated by TCRdb to 2018 to 2020). In terms of the full investigation: Peripheral blood samples were taken at initial diagnosis, before any treatment was given. To identify distinguishing TCR V-J signatures, a discovery cohort of about 100 patients was used, comprising 40 to 45 with Graves' ophthalmopathy and approximately 57 with stable Graves' hyperthyroidism. Prospective prediction of ophthalmopathy was tested in an independent validation cohort of 18 to 20 hyperthyroidism patients and some 17 patients who later progressed to ophthalmopathy. The roughly 90 discovery patients were divided at random into training and test sets in a 7:3 ratio. Thyroid tissue and blood T-cell repertoires from six or seven Graves' hyperthyroidism patients were also compared in the study. Once sampling was done, hyperthyroidism patients were given methimazole at a starting dose of 30 mg daily, whereas ophthalmopathy patients were given high-dose intravenous methylprednisolone. TCR Vbeta CDR3 sequencing of 120 to 150 peripheral blood samples (roughly 43 ophthalmopathy, some 75 hyperthyroidism and roughly 17 progressor patients) is reported in the paper. What the research found in general, with its limitations: In validation, the model predicted progression to ophthalmopathy with roughly 70% sensitivity and about 73% specificity, a median of approximately 6.5 months before onset. Most expanded thyroid clonotypes (frequency above 0.001) were also detected in blood, suggesting blood repertoires may reflect thyroid immune responses. Sample size was not statistically predetermined, and investigators were not blinded to group allocation. In cross-validation, a model built on a 13 V-J signature told ophthalmopathy apart from stable hyperthyroidism with about 90% sensitivity and approximately 81% specificity, and in testing the same model reached 80%/75%.

In the ophthalmopathy patients, disease was moderately to severely active, with a Clinical Activity Score of 3 or more, a NOSPECS grade of 4 or more, and a duration of less than 3 months. Any patient with an uncontrolled infection, another autoimmune disease, pregnancy or lactation was excluded. Diagnoses relied on clinical symptoms, serum thyroxine and TRAb, thyroid ultrasound and orbital computed tomography. PBMCs were separated from 8 to 10 ml of fresh peripheral blood using Ficoll-Paque density gradient centrifugation. Trizol reagent was used to extract total RNA, and RNA quality was then checked on an Agilent 2100 Bioanalyzer. The TCR beta CDR3 regions were amplified from the RNA transcripts. The TCR CDR3 was subjected to a first round of RT-PCR using the HTBI primer set and the Qiagen OneStep RT-PCR kit. Libraries were constructed in a second round of multiplex PCR, after which size selection and purification were carried out. The libraries were sequenced on an Illumina HiSeq2000 using paired-end 100 bp reads. In the paper's pipeline: SOAPnuke was used to process the raw data, removing reads that contained adapters or uncalled bases, had a mean Phred below 15, or lacked an exact match to the constant primer or identifier. High-quality paired reads were merged with COPE v1.2.5, and unique nucleotide sequences were defined as clonotypes. Clonotypes were aligned to IMGT TRBV, TRBD and TRBJ reference segments using MiTCR v1.1. The analysis included only V-J combinations with a frequency above 0.0001, which together covered around 99% of the repertoires. The TCS score was defined as F50 (clonal expansion) divided by E x V (chaos), with BLOSUM62-based TCRdist calculated between CDR3 peptides within each V-J. Welch's t-statistics and random forest reduced around 520 V-J features to 13, which were used in a naive Bayes classifier (R e1071). Thyroid-blood repertoire similarity was quantified with the Morisita-Horn index. TCRdb cleaned the public reads at Q25 with fastp, built clones with MiXCR and kept in-frame beta chains. CDR3 protein duplicates are merged, each entry listing the most common genes and DNA. TCRdb assigned the V and J calls; the authors' analysis was not used. This sample has hundreds of thousands of distinct CDR3 sequences in its table, and roughly 15% of those were observed once. The top ten clones comprise around 4.5% of the sample.

The germline V gene provides CDR1 SGHVS and CDR2 FQNEAQ. From the cysteine through the phenylalanine, the CDR3 covers 18 amino acids. Only the CDR3 DNA is retained, 54 bases long and in frame from the first base. From V the trimming removes 4 bases and from J it removes 0 bases, while the gene matches leave 7 bases of the junction unaccounted for. The chain couples TRBV7-8 to TRBJ2-2, and 11 junctional nucleotides match TRBD2. The TCR sequence derives from a woman aged 40 to 50 with Graves' ophthalmopathy. Sequenced material: blood. The base sequence is TGTGCCAGCAGCTGGGGGGGACTAGCGGAGACGAACACCGGGGAGCTGTTTTTT. Translated, it reads CASSWGGLAETNTGELFF. Where the CDR3 stops, the reference TRBV7-8 and TRBJ2-2 genes take over; the full variable domain is GAGVSQSPRYKVAKRGQDVALRCDPISGHVSLFWYQQALGQGPEFLTYFQNEAQLDKSGLPSDRFFAERPEGSVSTLKIQRTQQEDSAVYLCASSWGGLAETNTGELFFGEGSRLTVL.